This T cell receptor (beta chain) was documented in a study of blood T cell repertoires in COVID-19. From germline, CDR1 is SEHNR and CDR2 FQNEAQ (reference sequence). Trimming removed 6 bases at V and 1 base at J, with 10 bases between. The CDR3 spans 14 residues. The table came from immunoSEQ multiplex PCR; TCRdb's copy has only in-frame clones and leaves some out. This sample yields about 270,000 clones, of which roughly 87% are seen a single time; 13% belongs to the top ten. This receptor was obtained from a human donor in a cohort sampled during active COVID-19. V is TRBV7-9 and J is TRBJ2-1, with D tentatively TRBD1 (5 bases). Sequencing was performed on peripheral blood. The CDR3 sequence: CASSLDTSYNEQFF. For the CDR3, the DNA is TGTGCCAGCAGTCTGGACACATCCTACAATGAGCAGTTCTTC.